What follows is one T cell receptor beta chain and its context. Germline V gene data show CDR1 as LNHDA and CDR2 as SQIVND (reference sequence). After removal of 6 bases from V and 9 bases from J, the junction contained 8 bases not matched to a gene. This CDR3 spans 13 amino acids. The data belong to a study of blood T cell repertoires in COVID-19. At the level of the study: There were acute and convalescent COVID-19 samples, and they came from the United States, Italy and Spain. T cells, B-cell-depleted T cells, or PBMCs supplied cDNA or gDNA.

Original handling: Estimates of nucleated cell counts were drawn from the amplification of reference gene primers. Profiling relied on immunoSEQ multiplex PCR, and the TCRdb table lists in-frame clones only, not all of them. Clonal size and the V and J genes are those of that table, whereas D and trimming came from the DNA. The sample includes around 24,000 clones, approximately 84% of them seen just once. The chain employs TRBV19 and TRBJ1-5; 7 bases are a match to TRBD1. The origin of this receptor is a man over 45 with active or convalescent COVID-19. Sequenced: peripheral blood. CDR3 nucleotide sequence: TGTGCCAGTAGCCGACAGGGTACAAGGCCCCAGCATTTT. Its protein is CASSRQGTRPQHF. Using reference TRBV19 and TRBJ1-5 for the parts outside the CDR3, the full variable domain is DGGITQSPKYLFRKEGQNVTLSCEQNLNHDAMYWYRQDPGQGLRLIYYSQIVNDFQKGDIAEGYSVSREKKESFPLTVTSAQKNPTAFYLCASSRQGTRPQHFGDGTRLSIL.